This TCR beta chain is from a study of molecular identifiers for immune sequencing clone quantification. Whole-study context: Replicate experiments divided RNA from about 19,000 or 110,000 naive CD8 cells into five parts and sequenced four.

The germline V gene encodes CDR1 MNHNS and CDR2 SASEGT. This CDR3 contains 17 residues. Study observations and caveats: Effector cells had over 99% of their molecules in clones above 20 RNA copies, while naive cells had under 1%.

TCRdb reanalysed the PCR reads using MiXCR and keeps one entry per CDR3 protein. This sample has about 86,000 distinct CDR3 sequences; approximately 25% occur once, and the top ten carry 0.78%. On this clonotype: The target antigen is unknown. A read error may be the cause here, since a much bigger clone is one base away.

The TCR originated in a human donor in good health. Some libraries in this study had Jurkat cell RNA spiked in. Sample: naive CD8+ T cells from blood, with Jurkat cell RNA spiked in. Subset reported: FACS-sorted CD8+CD4-CCR7+CD45RA+ naive T cells. The chain carries TRBV6-1 and TRBJ2-3; D uncertain. The J call may be incorrect, as the DNA end agrees better with TRBJ1-5. The CDR3 sequence: CASSIRLAGDSEDTQHF. The CDR3, as DNA: TGTGCCAGCAGTATTCGACTAGCGGGAGATTCGGAAGATACGCAGCATTTT.